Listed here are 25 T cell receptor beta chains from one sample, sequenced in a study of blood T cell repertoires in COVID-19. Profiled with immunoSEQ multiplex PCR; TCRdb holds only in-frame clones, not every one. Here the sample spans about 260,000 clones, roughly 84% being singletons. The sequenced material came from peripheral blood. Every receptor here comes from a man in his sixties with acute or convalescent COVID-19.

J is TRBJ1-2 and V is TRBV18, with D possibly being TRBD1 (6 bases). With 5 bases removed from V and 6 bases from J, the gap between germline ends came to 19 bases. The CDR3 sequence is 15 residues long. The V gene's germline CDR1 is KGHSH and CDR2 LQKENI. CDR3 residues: CASSSEGGARNGYTF. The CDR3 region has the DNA TGTGCCAGCTCATCCGAAGGGGGGGCTAGGAATGGCTACACCTTC. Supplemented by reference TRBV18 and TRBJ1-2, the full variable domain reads NAGVMQNPRHLVRRRGQEARLRCSPMKGHSHVYWYRQLPEEGLKFMVYLQKENIIDESGMPKERFSAEFPKEGPSILRIQQVVRGDSAAYFCASSSEGGARNGYTFGSGTRLTVV.

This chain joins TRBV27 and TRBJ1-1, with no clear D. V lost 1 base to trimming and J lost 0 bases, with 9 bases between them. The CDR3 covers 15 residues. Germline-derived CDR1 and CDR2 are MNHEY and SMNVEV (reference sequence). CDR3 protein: CASSLLYSLNTEAFF. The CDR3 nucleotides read TGTGCCAGCAGTTTATTATACAGCTTGAACACTGAAGCTTTCTTT.

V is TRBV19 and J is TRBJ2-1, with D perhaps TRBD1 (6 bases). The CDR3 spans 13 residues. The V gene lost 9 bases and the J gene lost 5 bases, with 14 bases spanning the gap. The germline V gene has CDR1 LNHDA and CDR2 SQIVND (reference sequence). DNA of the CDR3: TGTGCCAGCCGCCTCGGACAGAACAATGAGCAGTTCTTC. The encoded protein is CASRLGQNNEQFF.

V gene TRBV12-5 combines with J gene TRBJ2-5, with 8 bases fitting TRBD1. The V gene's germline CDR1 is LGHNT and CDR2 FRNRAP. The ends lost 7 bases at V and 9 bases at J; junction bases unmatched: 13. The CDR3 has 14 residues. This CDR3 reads CASAMAGTGRSQYF. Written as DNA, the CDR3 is TGTGCTAGTGCCATGGCCGGGACAGGAAGGTCCCAGTACTTC.

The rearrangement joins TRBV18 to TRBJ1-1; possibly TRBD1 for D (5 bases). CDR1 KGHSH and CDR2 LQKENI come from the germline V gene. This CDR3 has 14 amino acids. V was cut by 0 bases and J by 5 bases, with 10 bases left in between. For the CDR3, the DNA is TGTGCCAGCTCACCACCAGGGGTGGGAACTGAAGCTTTCTTT. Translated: CASSPPGVGTEAFF.

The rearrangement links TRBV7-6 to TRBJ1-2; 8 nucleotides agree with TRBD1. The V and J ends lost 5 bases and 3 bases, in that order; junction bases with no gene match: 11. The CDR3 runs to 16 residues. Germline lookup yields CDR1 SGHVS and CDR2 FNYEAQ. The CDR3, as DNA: TGTGCCAGCAGCAGGCGGACAGGGAGAGCAGACTATGGCTACACCTTC. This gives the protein CASSRRTGRADYGYTF.

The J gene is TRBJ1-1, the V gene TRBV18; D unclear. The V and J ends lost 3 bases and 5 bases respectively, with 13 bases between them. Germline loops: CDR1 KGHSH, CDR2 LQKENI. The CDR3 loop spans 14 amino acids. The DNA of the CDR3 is TGTGCCAGCTCACCTGGCCCGGGTTGGACTGAAGCTTTCTTT. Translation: CASSPGPGWTEAFF.

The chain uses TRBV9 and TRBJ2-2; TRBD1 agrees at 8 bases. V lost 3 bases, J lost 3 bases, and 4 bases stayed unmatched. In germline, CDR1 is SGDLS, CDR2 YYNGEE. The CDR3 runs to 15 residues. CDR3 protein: CASSEDRGYTGELFF. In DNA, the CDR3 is TGTGCCAGCAGCGAAGACAGGGGTTACACCGGGGAGCTGTTTTTT.

The chain's CDR3 is CASSTPHQGAHQPQHF. The CDR3 DNA follows: TGTGCCAGTAGCACCCCACACCAGGGGGCGCATCAGCCCCAGCATTTT. The chain employs TRBV19 and TRBJ1-5, with 8 bases identical to TRBD1. This CDR3 spans 16 amino acids. Germline CDR1 and CDR2: LNHDA and SQIVND (reference sequence). With 6 bases clipped from V and 5 bases from J, the junction kept 12 bases outside the gene matches.

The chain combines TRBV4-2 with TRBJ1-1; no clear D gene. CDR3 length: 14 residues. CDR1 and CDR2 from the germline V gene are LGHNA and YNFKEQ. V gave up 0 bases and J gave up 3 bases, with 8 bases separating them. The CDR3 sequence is CASSQDGGDTEAFF. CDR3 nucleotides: TGTGCCAGCAGCCAAGACGGAGGAGACACTGAAGCTTTCTTT.

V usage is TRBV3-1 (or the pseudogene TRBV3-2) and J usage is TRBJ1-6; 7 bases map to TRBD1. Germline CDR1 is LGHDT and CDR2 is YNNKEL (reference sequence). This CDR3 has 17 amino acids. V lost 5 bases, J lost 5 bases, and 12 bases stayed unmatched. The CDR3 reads CASSLRQGLLNNSPLHF. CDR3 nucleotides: TGTGCCAGCAGCTTACGACAGGGTTTGCTAAATAATTCACCCCTCCACTTT.

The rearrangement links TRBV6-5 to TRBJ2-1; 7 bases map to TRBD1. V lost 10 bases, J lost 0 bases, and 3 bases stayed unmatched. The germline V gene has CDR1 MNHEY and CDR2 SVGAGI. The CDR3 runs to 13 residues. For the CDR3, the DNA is TGTGCCATACAGGGGAGCTCCTACAATGAGCAGTTCTTC. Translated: CAIQGSSYNEQFF.

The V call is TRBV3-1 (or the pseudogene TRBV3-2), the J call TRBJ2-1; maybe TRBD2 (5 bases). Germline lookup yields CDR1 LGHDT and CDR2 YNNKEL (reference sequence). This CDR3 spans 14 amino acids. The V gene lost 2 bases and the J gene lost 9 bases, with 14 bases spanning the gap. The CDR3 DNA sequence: TGTGCCAGCAGCCAAACCGGGATAATGGGTGAGCAGTTCTTC. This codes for CASSQTGIMGEQFF.

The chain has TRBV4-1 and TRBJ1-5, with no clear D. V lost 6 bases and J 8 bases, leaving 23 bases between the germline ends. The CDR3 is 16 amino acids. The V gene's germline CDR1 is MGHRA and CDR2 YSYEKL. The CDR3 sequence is CASSHYLRTEIKPQHF. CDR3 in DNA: TGCGCCAGCAGTCACTACCTCAGGACTGAAATCAAGCCCCAGCATTTT.

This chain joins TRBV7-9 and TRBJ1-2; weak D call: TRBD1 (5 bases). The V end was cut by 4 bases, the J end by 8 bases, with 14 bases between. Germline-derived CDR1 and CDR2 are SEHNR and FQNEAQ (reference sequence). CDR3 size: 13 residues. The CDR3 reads CASSSEGVEGYTF. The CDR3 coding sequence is TGTGCCAGCAGCTCAGAAGGGGTGGAGGGCTACACCTTC.

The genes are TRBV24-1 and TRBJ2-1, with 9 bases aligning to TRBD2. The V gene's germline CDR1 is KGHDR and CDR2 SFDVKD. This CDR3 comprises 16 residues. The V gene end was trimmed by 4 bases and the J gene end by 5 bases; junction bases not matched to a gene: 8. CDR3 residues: CATSDSGLAGHNEQFF. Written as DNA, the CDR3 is TGTGCCACCAGTGACTCGGGGCTAGCGGGGCACAATGAGCAGTTCTTC.

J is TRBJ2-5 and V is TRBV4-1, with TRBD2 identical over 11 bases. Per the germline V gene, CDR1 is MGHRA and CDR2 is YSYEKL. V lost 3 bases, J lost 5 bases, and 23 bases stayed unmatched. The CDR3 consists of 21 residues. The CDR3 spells CASSHLPALTLAGERSETQYF. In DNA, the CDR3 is TGCGCCAGCAGCCATCTCCCTGCACTCACACTAGCGGGGGAACGGTCGGAGACCCAGTACTTC.

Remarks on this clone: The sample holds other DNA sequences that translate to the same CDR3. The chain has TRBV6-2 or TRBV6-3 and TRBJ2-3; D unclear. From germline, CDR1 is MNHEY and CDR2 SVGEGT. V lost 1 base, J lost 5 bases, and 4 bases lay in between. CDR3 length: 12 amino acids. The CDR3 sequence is CASSYFRDTQYF. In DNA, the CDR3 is TGTGCCAGCAGTTACTTTCGAGATACGCAGTATTTT.

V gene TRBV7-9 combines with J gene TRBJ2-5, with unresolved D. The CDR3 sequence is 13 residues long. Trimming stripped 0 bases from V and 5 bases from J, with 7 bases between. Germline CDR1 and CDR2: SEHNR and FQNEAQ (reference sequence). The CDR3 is CASSLAPEETQYF. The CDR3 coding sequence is TGTGCCAGCAGCTTAGCGCCCGAGGAGACCCAGTACTTC.

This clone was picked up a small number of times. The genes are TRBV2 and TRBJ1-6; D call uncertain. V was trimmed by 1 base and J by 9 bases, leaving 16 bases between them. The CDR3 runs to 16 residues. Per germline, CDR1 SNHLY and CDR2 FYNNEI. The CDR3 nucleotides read TGTGCCAGCAGTGAAGAGCAAGGCAGGAACGGTTCACCCCTCCACTTT. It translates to CASSEEQGRNGSPLHF.

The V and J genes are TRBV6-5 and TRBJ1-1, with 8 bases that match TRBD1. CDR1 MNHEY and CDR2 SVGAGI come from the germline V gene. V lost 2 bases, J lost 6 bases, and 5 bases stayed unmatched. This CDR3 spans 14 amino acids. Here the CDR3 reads CASSYLTTGAEAFF. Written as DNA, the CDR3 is TGTGCCAGCAGTTACCTAACGACAGGGGCTGAAGCTTTCTTT.

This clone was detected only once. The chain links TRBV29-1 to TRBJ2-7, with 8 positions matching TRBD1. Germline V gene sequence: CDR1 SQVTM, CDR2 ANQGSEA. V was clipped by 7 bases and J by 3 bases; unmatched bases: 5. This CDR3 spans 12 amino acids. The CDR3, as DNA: TGCAGCGGCGGACAGGGCGGCTACGAGCAGTACTTC. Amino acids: CSGGQGGYEQYF.

This chain's CDR3 is CASSSTLGSVGDTQYF. The CDR3 DNA is TGTGCCAGCAGCTCAACACTAGGTTCCGTGGGAGATACGCAGTATTTT. The chain uses TRBV7-8 and TRBJ2-3; D perhaps matches TRBD2 (5 bases). Trimming stripped 4 bases from V and 5 bases from J, with 19 bases between. This CDR3 spans 16 amino acids. From germline, CDR1 is SGHVS and CDR2 FQNEAQ.

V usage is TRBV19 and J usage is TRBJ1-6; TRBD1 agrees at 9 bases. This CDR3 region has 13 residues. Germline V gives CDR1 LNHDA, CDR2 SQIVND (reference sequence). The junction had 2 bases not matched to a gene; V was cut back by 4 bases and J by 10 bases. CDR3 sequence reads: CASSRDRESPLHF. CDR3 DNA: TGTGCCAGTAGTAGGGACAGGGAGTCACCCCTCCACTTT.

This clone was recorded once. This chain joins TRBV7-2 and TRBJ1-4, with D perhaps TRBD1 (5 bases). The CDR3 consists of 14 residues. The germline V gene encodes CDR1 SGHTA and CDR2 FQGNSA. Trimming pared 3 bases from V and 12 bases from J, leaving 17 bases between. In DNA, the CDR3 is TGTGCCAGCAGCTTGGAGCGGGGGTTGAGCGAACTGTTTTTT. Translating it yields CASSLERGLSELFF.